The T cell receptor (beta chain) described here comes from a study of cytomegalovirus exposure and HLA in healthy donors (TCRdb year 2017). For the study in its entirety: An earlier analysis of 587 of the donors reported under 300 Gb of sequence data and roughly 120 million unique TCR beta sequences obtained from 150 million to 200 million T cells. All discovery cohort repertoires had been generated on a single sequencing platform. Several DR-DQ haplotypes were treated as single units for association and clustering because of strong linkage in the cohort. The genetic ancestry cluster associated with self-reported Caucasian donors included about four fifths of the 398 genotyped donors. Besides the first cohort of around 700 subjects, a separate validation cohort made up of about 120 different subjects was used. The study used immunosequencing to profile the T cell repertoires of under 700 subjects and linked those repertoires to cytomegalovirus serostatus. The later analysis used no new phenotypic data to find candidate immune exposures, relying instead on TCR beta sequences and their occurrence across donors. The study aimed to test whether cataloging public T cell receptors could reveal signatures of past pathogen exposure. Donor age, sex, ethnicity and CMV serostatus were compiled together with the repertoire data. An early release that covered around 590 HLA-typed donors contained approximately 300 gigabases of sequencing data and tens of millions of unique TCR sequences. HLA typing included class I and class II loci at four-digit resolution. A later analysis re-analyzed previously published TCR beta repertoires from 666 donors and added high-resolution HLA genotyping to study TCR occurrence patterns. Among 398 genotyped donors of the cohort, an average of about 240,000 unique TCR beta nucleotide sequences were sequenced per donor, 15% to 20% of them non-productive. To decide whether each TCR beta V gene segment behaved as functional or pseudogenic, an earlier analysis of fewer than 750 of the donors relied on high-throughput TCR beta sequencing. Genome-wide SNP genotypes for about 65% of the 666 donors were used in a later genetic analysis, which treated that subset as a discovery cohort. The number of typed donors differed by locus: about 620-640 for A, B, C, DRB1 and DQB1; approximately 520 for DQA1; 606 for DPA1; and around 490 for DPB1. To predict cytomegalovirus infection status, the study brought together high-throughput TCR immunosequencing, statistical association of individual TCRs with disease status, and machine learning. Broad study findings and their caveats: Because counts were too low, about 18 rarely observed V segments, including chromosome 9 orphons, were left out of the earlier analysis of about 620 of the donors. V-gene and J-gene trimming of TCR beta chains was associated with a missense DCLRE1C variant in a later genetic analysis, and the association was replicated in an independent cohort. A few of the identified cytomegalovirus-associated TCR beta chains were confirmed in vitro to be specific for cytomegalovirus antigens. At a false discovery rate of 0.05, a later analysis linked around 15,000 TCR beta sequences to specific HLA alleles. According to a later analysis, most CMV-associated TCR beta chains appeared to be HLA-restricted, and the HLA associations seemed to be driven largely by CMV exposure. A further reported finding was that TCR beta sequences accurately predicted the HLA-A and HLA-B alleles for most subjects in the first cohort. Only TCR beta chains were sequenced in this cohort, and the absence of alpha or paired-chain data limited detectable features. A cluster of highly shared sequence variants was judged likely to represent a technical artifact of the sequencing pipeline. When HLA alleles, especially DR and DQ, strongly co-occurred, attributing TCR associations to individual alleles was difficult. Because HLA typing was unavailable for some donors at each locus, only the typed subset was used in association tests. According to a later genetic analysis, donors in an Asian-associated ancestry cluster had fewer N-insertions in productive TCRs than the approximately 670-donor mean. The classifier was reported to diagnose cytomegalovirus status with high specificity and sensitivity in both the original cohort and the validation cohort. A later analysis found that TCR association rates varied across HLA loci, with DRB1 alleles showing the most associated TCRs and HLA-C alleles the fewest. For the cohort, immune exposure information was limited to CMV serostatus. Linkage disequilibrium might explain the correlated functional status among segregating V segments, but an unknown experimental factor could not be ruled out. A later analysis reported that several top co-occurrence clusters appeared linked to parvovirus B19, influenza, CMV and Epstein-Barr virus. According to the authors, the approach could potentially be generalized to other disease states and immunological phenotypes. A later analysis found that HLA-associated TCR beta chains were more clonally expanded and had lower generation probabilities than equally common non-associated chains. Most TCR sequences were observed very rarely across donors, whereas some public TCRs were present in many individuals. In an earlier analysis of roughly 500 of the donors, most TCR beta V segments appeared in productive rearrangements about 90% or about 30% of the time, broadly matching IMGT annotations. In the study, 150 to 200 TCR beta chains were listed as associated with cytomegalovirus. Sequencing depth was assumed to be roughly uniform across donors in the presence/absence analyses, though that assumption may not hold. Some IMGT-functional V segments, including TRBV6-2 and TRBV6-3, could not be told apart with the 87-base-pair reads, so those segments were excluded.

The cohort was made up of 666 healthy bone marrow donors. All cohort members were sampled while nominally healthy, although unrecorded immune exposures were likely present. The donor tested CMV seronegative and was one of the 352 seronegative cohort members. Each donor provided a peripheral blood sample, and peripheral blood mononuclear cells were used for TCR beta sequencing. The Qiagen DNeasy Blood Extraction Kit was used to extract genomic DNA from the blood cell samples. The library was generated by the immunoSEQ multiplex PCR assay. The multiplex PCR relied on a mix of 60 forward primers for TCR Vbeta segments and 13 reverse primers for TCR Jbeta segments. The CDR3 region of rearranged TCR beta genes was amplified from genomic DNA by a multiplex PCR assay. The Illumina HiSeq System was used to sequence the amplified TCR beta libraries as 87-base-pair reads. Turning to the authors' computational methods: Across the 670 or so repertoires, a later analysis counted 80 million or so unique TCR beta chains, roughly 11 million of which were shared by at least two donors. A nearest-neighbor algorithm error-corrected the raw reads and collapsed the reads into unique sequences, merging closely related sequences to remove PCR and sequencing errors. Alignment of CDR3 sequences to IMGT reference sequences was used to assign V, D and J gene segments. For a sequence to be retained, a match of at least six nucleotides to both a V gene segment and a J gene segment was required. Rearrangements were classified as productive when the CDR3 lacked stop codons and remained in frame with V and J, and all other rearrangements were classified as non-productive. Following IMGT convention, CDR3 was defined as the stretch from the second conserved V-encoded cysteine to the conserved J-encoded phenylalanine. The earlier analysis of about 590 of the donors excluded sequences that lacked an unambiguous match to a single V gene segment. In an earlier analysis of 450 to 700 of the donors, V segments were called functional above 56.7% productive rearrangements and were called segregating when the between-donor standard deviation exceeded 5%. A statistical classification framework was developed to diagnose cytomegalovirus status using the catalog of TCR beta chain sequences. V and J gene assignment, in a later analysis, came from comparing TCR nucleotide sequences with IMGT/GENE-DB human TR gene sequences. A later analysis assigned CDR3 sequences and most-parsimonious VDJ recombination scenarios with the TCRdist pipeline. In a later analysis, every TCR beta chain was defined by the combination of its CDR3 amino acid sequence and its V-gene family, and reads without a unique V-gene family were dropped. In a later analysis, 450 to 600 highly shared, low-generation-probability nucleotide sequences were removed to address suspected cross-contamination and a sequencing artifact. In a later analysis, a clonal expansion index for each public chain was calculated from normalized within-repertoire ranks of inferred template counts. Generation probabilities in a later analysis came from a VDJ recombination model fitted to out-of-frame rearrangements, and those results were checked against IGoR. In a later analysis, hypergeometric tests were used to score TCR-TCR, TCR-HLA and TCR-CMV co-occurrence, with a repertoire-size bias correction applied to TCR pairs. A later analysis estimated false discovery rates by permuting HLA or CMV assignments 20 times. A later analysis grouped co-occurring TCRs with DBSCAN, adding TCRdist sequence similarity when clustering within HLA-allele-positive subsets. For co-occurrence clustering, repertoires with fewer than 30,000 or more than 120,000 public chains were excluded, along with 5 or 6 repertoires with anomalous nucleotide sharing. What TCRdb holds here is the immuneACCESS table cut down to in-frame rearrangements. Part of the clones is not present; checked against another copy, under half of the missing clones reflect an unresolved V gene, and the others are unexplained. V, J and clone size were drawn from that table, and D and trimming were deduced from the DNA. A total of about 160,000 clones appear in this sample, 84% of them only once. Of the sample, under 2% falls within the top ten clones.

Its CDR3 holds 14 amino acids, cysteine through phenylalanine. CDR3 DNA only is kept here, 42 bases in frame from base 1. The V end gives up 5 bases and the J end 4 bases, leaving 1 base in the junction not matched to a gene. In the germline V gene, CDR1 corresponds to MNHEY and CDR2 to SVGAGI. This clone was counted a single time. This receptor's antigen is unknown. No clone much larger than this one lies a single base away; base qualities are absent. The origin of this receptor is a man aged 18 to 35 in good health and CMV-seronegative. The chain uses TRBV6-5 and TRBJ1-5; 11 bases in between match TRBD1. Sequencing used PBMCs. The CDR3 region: CASSGTGGNQPQHF. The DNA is TGTGCCAGCAGTGGGACAGGGGGTAATCAGCCCCAGCATTTT.